The rows below give T cell receptor beta chains drawn from one sample of a study of blood T cell repertoires in COVID-19. Produced via immunoSEQ multiplex PCR; TCRdb's table is partial and in-frame only. The sample lists about 130,000 clones, 70% to 80% occurring once. The sample was peripheral blood. Source of these receptors: a human donor in a cohort sampled during active COVID-19. Each CDR3 is given with its conserved first and last residue. The order of the fields is J gene, clone size, V gene, CDR3 protein. Clone size is not always given. Where it is, it says once, few, many or a class for expanded clones.

TRBJ1-1,.,TRBV5-1,CASSSTARNTEAFF
TRBJ1-4,.,TRBV7-9,CASSPSSGQGPAREKLFF
TRBJ2-7,.,TRBV11-2,CASSLTRQGTLEQYF
TRBJ2-7,few,TRBV30,CAWSVNWDRKGYEQYF
TRBJ2-3,.,TRBV2,CASSFQGLGTDTQYF
TRBJ1-4,.,TRBV2,CASSLDRGGNEKLFF
TRBJ2-1,.,TRBV6-5,CASRESAGHEQFF
TRBJ2-7,.,TRBV5-1,CASSSSFEQYF
TRBJ1-4,.,TRBV27,CASSPHPGGTNEKLFF
TRBJ1-5,.,TRBV19,CASSLQGRQPQHF
TRBJ1-1,.,TRBV28,CASSLPTGVNTEAFF
TRBJ1-1,.,TRBV5-6,CASDQQGAGSTEAFF
TRBJ1-1,once,TRBV6-5,CASTLTDSNTEAFF
TRBJ2-5,.,TRBV28,CASSPPVVASGEETQYF
TRBJ1-1,.,TRBV10-2,CASSELVRGPGAFF
TRBJ2-1,once,TRBV6-5,CASTPQELGYNEQFF
TRBJ1-1,.,TRBV19,CASSIRGESSGAFF
TRBJ1-2,.,TRBV3-1/TRBV3-2,CASSPRDSFYRYTF
TRBJ1-5,.,TRBV29-1,CNNPGQKGQPQHF
TRBJ2-1,.,TRBV5-1,CASSPQGGEQFF
TRBJ1-5,.,TRBV7-8,CASSLTRGPSNQPQHF
TRBJ2-1,.,TRBV30,CAWSVGSPRDEQFF
TRBJ1-1,.,TRBV6-5,CATRSGEVWTEAFF
TRBJ2-3,few,TRBV2,CASSGDRGFTDTQYF
TRBJ2-5,few,TRBV18,CASSPTGAETQYF
TRBJ2-4,.,TRBV7-8,CASSLTPGMAKNIQYF
TRBJ2-1,.,TRBV7-2,CASSLSGVSYNEQFF
TRBJ2-3,.,TRBV5-1,CASSLLAGLSTDTQYF
TRBJ1-2,.,TRBV15,CAISTGVYGYTF
TRBJ1-2,.,TRBV3-1/TRBV3-2,CASSPNTGGSYGYTF
TRBJ1-2,.,TRBV15,CATSIPKGMGGYTF
TRBJ2-7,once,TRBV30,CAWKGPGIYEQYF
TRBJ2-3,.,TRBV24-1,CATSGSGGLTDTQYF
TRBJ2-2,.,TRBV28,CASSFRGITGELFF
TRBJ1-2,.,TRBV28,CASSYRTAIGGYTF
TRBJ1-5,.,TRBV6-1,CASSETYAFNQPQHF
TRBJ2-5,.,TRBV5-6,CASTLGARSGETQYF
TRBJ1-1,few,TRBV11-2,CASSYQGNTEAFF
TRBJ1-5,.,TRBV18,CASSPATGRQRPQHF
TRBJ2-7,.,TRBV27,CASSPGGAGEQYF
TRBJ2-1,.,TRBV6-4,CASRIRDYNEQFF
TRBJ1-3,.,TRBV5-1,CASSLGDGNTIYF
TRBJ2-5,.,TRBV19,CASSTGPGGAGETQYF
TRBJ2-7,.,TRBV15,CATSKGEGRLGPEQYF
TRBJ1-4,many,TRBV7-9,CASSSGTGVIIGGMFF
TRBJ2-1,.,TRBV7-2,CASSPGLADYNEQFF